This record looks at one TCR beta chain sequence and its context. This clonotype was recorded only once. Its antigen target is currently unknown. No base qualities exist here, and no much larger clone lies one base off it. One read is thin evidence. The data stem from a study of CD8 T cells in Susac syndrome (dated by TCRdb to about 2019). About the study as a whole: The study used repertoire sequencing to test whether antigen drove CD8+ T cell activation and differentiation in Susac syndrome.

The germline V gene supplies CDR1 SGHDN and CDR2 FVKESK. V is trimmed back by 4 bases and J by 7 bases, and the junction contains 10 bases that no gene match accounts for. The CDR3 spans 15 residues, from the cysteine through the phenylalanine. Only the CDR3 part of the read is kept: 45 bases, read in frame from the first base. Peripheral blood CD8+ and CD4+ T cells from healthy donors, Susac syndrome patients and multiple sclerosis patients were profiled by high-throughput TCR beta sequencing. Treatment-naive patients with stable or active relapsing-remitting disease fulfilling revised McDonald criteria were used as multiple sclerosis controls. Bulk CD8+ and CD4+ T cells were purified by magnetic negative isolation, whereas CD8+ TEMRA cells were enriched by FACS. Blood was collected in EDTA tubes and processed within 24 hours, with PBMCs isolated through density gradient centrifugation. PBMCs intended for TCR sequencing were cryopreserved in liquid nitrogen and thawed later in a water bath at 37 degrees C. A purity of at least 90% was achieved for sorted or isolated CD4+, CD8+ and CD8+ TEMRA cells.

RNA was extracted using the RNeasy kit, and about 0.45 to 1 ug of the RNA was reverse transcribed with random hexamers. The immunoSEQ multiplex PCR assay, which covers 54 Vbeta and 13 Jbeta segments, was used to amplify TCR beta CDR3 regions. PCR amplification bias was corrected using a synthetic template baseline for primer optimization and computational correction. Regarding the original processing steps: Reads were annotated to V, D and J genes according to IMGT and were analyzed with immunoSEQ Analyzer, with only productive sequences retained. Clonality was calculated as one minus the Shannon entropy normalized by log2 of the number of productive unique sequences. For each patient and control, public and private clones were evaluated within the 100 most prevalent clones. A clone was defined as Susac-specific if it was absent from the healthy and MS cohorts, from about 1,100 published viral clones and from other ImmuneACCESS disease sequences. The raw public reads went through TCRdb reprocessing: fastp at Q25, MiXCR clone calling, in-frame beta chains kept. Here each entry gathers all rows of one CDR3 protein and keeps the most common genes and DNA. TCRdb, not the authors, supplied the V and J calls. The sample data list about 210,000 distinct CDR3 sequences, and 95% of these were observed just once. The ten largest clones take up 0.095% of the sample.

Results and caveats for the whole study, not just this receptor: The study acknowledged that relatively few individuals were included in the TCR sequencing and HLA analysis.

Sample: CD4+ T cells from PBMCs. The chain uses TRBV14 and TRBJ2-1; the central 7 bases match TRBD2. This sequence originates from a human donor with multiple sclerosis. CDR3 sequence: CASSRGGRAWNEQFF. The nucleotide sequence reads TGTGCCAGCAGCCGGGGTGGGAGGGCCTGGAATGAGCAGTTCTTC.